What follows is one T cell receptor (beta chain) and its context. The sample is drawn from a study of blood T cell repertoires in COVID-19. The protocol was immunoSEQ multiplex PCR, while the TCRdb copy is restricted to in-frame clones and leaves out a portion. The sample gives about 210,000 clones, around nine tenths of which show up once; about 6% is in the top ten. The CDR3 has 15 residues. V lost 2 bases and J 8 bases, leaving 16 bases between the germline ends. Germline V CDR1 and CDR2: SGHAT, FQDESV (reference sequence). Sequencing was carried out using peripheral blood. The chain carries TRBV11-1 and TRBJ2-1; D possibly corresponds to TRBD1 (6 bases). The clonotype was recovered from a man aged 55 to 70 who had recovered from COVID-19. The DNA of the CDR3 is TGTGCCAGCAGCTTATCCACAGGGATGGGCGATGAGCAGTTCTTC. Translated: CASSLSTGMGDEQFF.